The present T cell receptor (beta chain) was sequenced within a study of blood T cell repertoires in COVID-19. Across the whole study: T cells, B-cell-depleted T cells, or PBMCs supplied cDNA or gDNA.

Clones were sequenced by immunoSEQ multiplex PCR, and TCRdb holds only the in-frame ones, with some missing. The data contain over 250,000 clones, 88% of them seen just once; the ten biggest clones take up 4%. V lost 6 bases and J lost 4; bases outside the gene matches: 2. CDR1 is LNHDA and CDR2 is SQIVND in the germline V gene (reference sequence). This CDR3 is built from 13 residues. V gene TRBV19 combines with J gene TRBJ1-2; 10 nucleotides agree with TRBD1. The receptor was derived from a man in his sixties who had recovered from COVID-19. The sequenced sample was peripheral blood. CDR3 in amino acids: CASSDRGPYGYTF. DNA for the CDR3: TGTGCCAGTAGCGACAGGGGGCCCTATGGCTACACCTTC.